This TCR beta chain was recorded in a study of cytomegalovirus exposure and HLA in healthy donors. Study-wide context: A prior study identified 110 million or so unique TCR beta sequences from about 180 million T cells. Whole-study results and caveats: Reportedly, HLA-A and HLA-B alleles of most subjects were accurately predicted from TCR beta. In a later analysis, HLA-associated TCR beta chains were more clonally expanded than equally common others.

Researchers ran the PCR with 60 Vbeta and 13 Jbeta primers. The data were produced by immunoSEQ multiplex PCR, yet TCRdb's version contains in-frame clones alone and is incomplete. The sample contains about 130,000 clones, about 80% of which appear only once. These donors, healthy bone marrow donors, were studied. Looked up from germline, CDR1 is SEHNR and CDR2 is FQNEAQ (reference sequence). Between the trimmed V and J ends, which lost 1 base and 4 bases, there was a span of 16 bases. There are 16 residues in the CDR3. A note on this clone: Its antigen is undetermined.

The sample comprised PBMCs. V usage is TRBV7-9 and J usage is TRBJ1-2; weak D call: TRBD1 (5 bases). This sequence was found in a man aged 45-65 years in good health and CMV-seronegative. The CDR3 DNA reads TGTGCCAGCAGCTTAGGGATGACAGCCCCAGCCTATGGCTACACCTTC. This gives the protein CASSLGMTAPAYGYTF.